This T cell receptor beta chain came from a study of CD8 T cells in ankylosing spondylitis. The CDR3 contains 16 residues. Germline CDR1 SGHTA, CDR2 FQGNSA. V was clipped by 5 bases and J by 4 bases; unmatched bases: 9. Points from the study as a whole: Some motif variants were previously reported in reactive arthritis synovial fluid and blood. The study looked at matched synovial fluid samples from ankylosing spondylitis patients. Disease-linked clones were reported to be significantly enriched there. Blood of patients with ankylosing spondylitis appeared to be characterized by a TCR beta motif of several highly homologous variants.

TCRdb re-called the 5' RACE reads through MiXCR, storing one row per CDR3 protein. This sample yields under 250,000 distinct CDR3 sequences, of which roughly 8.2% are seen a single time; about 5% belongs to the top ten. This clonotype was seen ten or more times. The target antigen is unknown. The chain employs TRBV7-2 and TRBJ2-2; 8 bases line up with TRBD1. This receptor was identified in a female donor with ankylosing spondylitis or in good health (not recorded which). Sequenced material: blood, either unsorted or a sorted T cell fraction (not recorded which). CDR3 loop: CASSDDRGLVTGELFF. CDR3 coding DNA: TGTGCCAGCAGCGATGACAGGGGACTGGTCACCGGGGAGCTGTTTTTT.